This T cell receptor beta chain originates from a study of cytomegalovirus exposure and HLA in healthy donors. Notes on the study in general: Compared with the roughly 730-donor mean, an Asian-associated ancestry cluster reportedly had fewer N-insertions, according to a later analysis.

The trim removed 4 bases at V and 10 bases at J, leaving 11 bases unmatched. Germline assignment: CDR1 MNHNY and CDR2 SVGAGI (reference sequence). This CDR3 contains 16 residues. Primers for the PCR totalled 60 Vbeta and 13 Jbeta. Assay: immunoSEQ multiplex PCR; the TCRdb copy retains only in-frame clones and omits some. The data hold fewer than 120,000 clones, with around 86% observed a single time. This clone was detected only once. Its antigen is unidentified. The specimen sequenced was PBMCs. The chain couples TRBV6-6 to TRBJ1-6; 9 nucleotides align to TRBD1. This clonotype was sampled from a man aged 35-49 years in good health and CMV-seronegative. The DNA of the CDR3 is TGTGCCAGCAGTTTTGAGGGACAGGGCAGGGGATCACCCCTCCACTTT. Translated: CASSFEGQGRGSPLHF.